These 11 T cell receptor beta chains share one sample of origin, sequenced in a study of blood T cell repertoires in COVID-19. Repertoires were generated with immunoSEQ multiplex PCR, while TCRdb's copy carries only in-frame clones and drops some. The table shows some 50,000 clones, with about nine tenths occurring only once. Sequencing was done on a sample of peripheral blood. Receptor source: a human donor in a cohort sampled during active COVID-19.

The chain joins TRBV6-1 to TRBJ2-1, with TRBD2 matching over 11 bases. Germline V lookup: CDR1 MNHNS, CDR2 SASEGT. The CDR3 loop spans 18 amino acids. The ends lost 4 bases at V and 3 bases at J; junction bases unmatched: 11. CDR3 residues: CASSGLAGPTRSYNEQFF. CDR3 DNA sequence: TGTGCCAGCAGTGGACTAGCGGGACCAACTAGAAGCTACAATGAGCAGTTCTTC.

The genes are TRBV7-3 and TRBJ2-1, with TRBD2 matching 10 bases. The CDR3 is made up of 15 amino acids. Germline V CDR1 and CDR2: SGHTA, FQGTGA. The junction had 10 bases not matched to a gene; V was cut back by 6 bases and J by 8 bases. The CDR3 region is CASRLASGGIDEQFF. As DNA, the CDR3 is TGTGCCAGCAGGTTAGCTAGCGGGGGTATAGATGAGCAGTTCTTC.

With respect to this clone: This sample includes further DNA sequences coding for the same CDR3. The chain recombines TRBV18 with TRBJ2-7; 11 nucleotides agree with TRBD1. Germline-derived CDR1 and CDR2 are KGHSH and LQKENI. V trimming: 3 bases; J trimming: 4 bases; junction bases outside the gene matches: 2. The CDR3 loop spans 14 amino acids. The DNA of the CDR3 is TGTGCCAGCTCACCCGGACAGGGGGCTTACGAGCAGTACTTC. The encoded protein is CASSPGQGAYEQYF.

In DNA, the CDR3 is TGCAGCGTTGTGGGGGGGAGGGCCGTAGATACGCAGTATTTT. It encodes CSVVGGRAVDTQYF. The chain links TRBV29-1 to TRBJ2-3; 7 bases map to TRBD2. This CDR3 comprises 14 residues. J was trimmed by 5 bases and V by 4 bases; bases with no gene match: 9. CDR1 and CDR2 (germline): SQVTM, ANQGSEA.

This chain uses TRBV5-1 with TRBJ1-2; no reliable D call. The CDR3 is 15 residues long. Germline-derived CDR1 and CDR2 are SGHRS and YFSETQ. Trimming cost V 5 bases and J 0 bases, with 14 bases left between them. CDR3 sequence reads: CASSAAAAANYGYTF. DNA for the CDR3: TGCGCCAGCAGTGCTGCGGCCGCAGCTAACTATGGCTACACCTTC.

The rearrangement joins TRBV4-1 to TRBJ2-2; 11 positions match TRBD1. The CDR3 covers 17 residues. J was trimmed by 6 bases and V by 4 bases; bases with no gene match: 10. CDR1 and CDR2 (germline): MGHRA, YSYEKL. Here the CDR3 reads CASSLTRTGGAPGELFF. DNA of the CDR3: TGCGCCAGCAGCCTCACCCGGACAGGGGGCGCCCCCGGGGAGCTGTTTTTT.

This clone has a single count. This chain uses TRBV6-1 with TRBJ1-2; 9 bases align to TRBD1. The CDR3 is 15 residues long. Germline CDR1 is MNHNS and CDR2 is SASEGT. The V segment lost 0 bases and the J segment 8 bases; nucleotides outside the gene matches: 7. Here the CDR3 reads CASSEAVGTGNGYTF. CDR3 DNA sequence: TGTGCCAGCAGTGAAGCGGTGGGGACAGGGAACGGCTACACCTTC.

The chain has TRBV19 and TRBJ2-1; possibly TRBD2 for D (6 bases). Deletions cut 3 bases from V and 3 bases from J, with 15 bases between. This CDR3 contains 16 residues. Germline CDR1 is LNHDA and CDR2 is SQIVND (reference sequence). This CDR3 reads CASSIHRLVGYNEQFF. In DNA form, the CDR3 reads TGTGCCAGTAGTATCCACCGACTAGTAGGCTACAATGAGCAGTTCTTC.

V usage is TRBV3-1 (or the pseudogene TRBV3-2) and J usage is TRBJ1-5, with 8 bases lining up with TRBD1. The ends lost 1 base at V and 6 bases at J; junction bases unmatched: 8. The V gene's germline CDR1 is LGHDT and CDR2 YNNKEL (reference sequence). The CDR3 length is 16 residues. CDR3 DNA sequence: TGTGCCAGCAGCCAAGGGACAGGGCGGGGGGGTCAGCCCCAGCATTTT. It yields the protein CASSQGTGRGGQPQHF.

The chain joins TRBV13 to TRBJ2-7, with 9 bases that match TRBD1. The CDR3 covers 14 residues. CDR1 and CDR2 from the germline V gene are PRHDT and FYEKMQ (reference sequence). V dropped 7 bases and J dropped 5; count of bases not matched to a gene: 9. The CDR3: CASNGGQGSNEQYF. The CDR3 nucleotides are TGTGCCAGCAATGGTGGACAGGGGTCTAACGAGCAGTACTTC. Complete variable domain (other parts from reference TRBV13 and TRBJ2-7): AAGVIQSPRHLIKEKRETATLKCYPIPRHDTVYWYQQGPGQDPQFLISFYEKMQSDKGSIPDRFSAQQFSDYHSELNMSSLELGDSALYFCASNGGQGSNEQYFGPGTRLTVT.

The CDR3 here is CASSPRGGSSGNTIYF. CDR3 nucleotide sequence: TGTGCCAGCAGTCCGCGAGGGGGTTCATCTGGAAACACCATATATTTT. The rearrangement joins TRBV27 to TRBJ1-3, with D maybe TRBD1 (6 bases). The CDR3 covers 16 residues. Per germline, CDR1 MNHEY and CDR2 SMNVEV (reference sequence). The V end was cut by 5 bases, the J end by 1 base, with 15 bases between.